This T cell receptor beta chain was sequenced in a study of molecular identifiers for immune sequencing clone quantification. This clonotype appeared many times. What it binds is unknown. Study-level findings and limits: Among effectors, clones above 20 RNA copies held over 98% of molecules; among naive cells, under 1%.

A CD8+CD4-CCR7+CD45RA+ gate was used to sort naive CD8 T cells. Germline V gene data show CDR1 as SGHKS and CDR2 as YYEKEE (reference sequence). With 5 bases removed from V and 6 bases from J, the gap between germline ends came to 9 bases. This CDR3 contains 11 residues. TCRdb re-analysed the PCR reads in MiXCR, keeping a single row per CDR3 protein. The table includes some 650,000 distinct CDR3 sequences, 20% detected once. This chain uses TRBV5-5 with TRBJ2-7; D ambiguous. The sequenced sample consisted of naive CD8+ T cells from blood, with Jurkat cell RNA spiked in. Subset defined: FACS-sorted CD8+CD4-CCR7+CD45RA+ naive T cells. The clonotype comes from a human donor in good health. Some libraries in this study had Jurkat cell RNA spiked in. The CDR3 DNA sequence: TGTGCCAGCAGTCATACCTCCGAGCAGTACTTC. Its translation: CASSHTSEQYF.